This entry is about one TCR beta chain. J was trimmed by 5 bases and V by 3 bases; bases with no gene match: 10. Germline loops: CDR1 KGHSH, CDR2 LQKENI. CDR3 length: 16 amino acids. Seattle cases were enrolled at active infection and followed longitudinally. This record belongs to a study of blood T cell repertoires in COVID-19. Study-wide background: T cells, B-cell-depleted T cells, or PBMCs supplied cDNA or gDNA.

Produced via immunoSEQ multiplex PCR; TCRdb's table is partial and in-frame only. The repertoire consists of 150,000 to 180,000 clones, with 75% to 85% occurring once and the leading ten covering about 12%. Sequencing was performed on peripheral blood. The receptor comes from a woman aged 55-69 years with COVID-19, enrolled during active disease. This chain connects TRBV18 to TRBJ1-2, with 9 bases lining up with TRBD1. The DNA for the CDR3 is TGTGCCAGCTCACCCACAGGGGGCTACCCGGCATATGGCTACACCTTC. Translating gives CASSPTGGYPAYGYTF.